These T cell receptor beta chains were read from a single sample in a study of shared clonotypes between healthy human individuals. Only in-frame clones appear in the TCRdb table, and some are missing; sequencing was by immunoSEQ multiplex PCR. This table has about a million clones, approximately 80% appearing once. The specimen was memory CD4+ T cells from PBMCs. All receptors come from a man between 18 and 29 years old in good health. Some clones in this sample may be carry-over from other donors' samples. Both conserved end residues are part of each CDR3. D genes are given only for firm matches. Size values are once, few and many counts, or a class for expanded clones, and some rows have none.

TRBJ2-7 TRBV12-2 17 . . TGTGCAAGTCGCTTAATATCTTGGCTAGCGGGACGGTACGAGCAGTACTTC CASRLISWLAGRYEQYF
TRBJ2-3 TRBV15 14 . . TGTGCCACCAGCAGAGGGACCGGGACTGATACGCAGTATTTT CATSRGTGTDTQYF
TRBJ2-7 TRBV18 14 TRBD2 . TGTGCCAGCTCAGAGAAGCGGGAGCGACACGAGCAGTACTTC CASSEKRERHEQYF
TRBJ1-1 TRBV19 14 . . TGTGCCAGTAGACTGTACAGGGAGAACACTGAAGCTTTCTTT CASRLYRENTEAFF
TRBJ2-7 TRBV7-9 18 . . TGTGCCAGCAGCTTAGAGAGGCAGGGAAAGAACTTGATAGGCGAGCAGTACTTC CASSLERQGKNLIGEQYF
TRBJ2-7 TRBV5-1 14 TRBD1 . TGCGCCAGCAGCGGGGGACAGGGGGCACGGGAGCAGTACTTC CASSGGQGAREQYF
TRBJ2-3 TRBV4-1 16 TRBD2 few TGCGCCAGCAGCCGGTCTAGCGGGAGAAGGTCAGATACGCAGTATTTT CASSRSSGRRSDTQYF
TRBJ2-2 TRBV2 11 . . TGTGCCAGCCGAAACACCGGGGAGCTGTTTTTT CASRNTGELFF
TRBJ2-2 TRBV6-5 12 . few TGTGCCAGCAGTATACAGGCCGGGGAGCTGTTTTTT CASSIQAGELFF
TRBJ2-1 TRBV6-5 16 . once TGTGCCAGCAGTTACTCGGGAGTGTCATCCTACAATGAGCAGTTCTTC CASSYSGVSSYNEQFF
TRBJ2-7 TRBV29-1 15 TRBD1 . TGCAGCGTTGGCCCGCGGGGACAGGGGGCTTACGAGCAGTACTTC CSVGPRGQGAYEQYF
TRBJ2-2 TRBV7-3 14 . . TGTGCCAGCAGTCGCGACAGAAACACCGGGGAGCTGTTTTTT CASSRDRNTGELFF
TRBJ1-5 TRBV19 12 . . TGTGCCAGTAGTGATAGGGATCAGCCCCAGCATTTT CASSDRDQPQHF
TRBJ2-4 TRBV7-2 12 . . TGTGCCAGCAGCACACAGGGTTACATTCAGTACTTC CASSTQGYIQYF
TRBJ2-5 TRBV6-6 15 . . TGTGCCAGCAGTTACTCGACGCTTGGGGGAGAGACCCAGTACTTC CASSYSTLGGETQYF
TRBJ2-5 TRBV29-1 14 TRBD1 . TGCAGCGTTGGGACAGGGGGGAGAGGGGAGACCCAGTACTTC CSVGTGGRGETQYF
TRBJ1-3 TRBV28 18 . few TGTGCCAGCAGTTTACCCGGGGCGGGTCTGCTATCTGGAAACACCATATATTTT CASSLPGAGLLSGNTIYF
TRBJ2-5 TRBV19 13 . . TGTGCCAGTCTGGACAGAAACCAAGAGACCCAGTACTTC CASLDRNQETQYF
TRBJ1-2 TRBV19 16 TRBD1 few TGTGCCAGTAGTATCCCCCGGACAGGGTCTAACTATGGCTACACCTTC CASSIPRTGSNYGYTF
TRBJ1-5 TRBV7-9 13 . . TGTGCCAGCAGCCCTGACGGGAATCAGCCCCAGCATTTT CASSPDGNQPQHF
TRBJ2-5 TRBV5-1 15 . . TGCGCCAGCAGCTTGGCCGGGAGCTCAGAAGAGACCCAGTACTTC CASSLAGSSEETQYF
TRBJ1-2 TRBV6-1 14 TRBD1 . TGTGCCAGCAGTGAACCAGCAGGACAGGCTAGCCACACCTTC CASSEPAGQASHTF
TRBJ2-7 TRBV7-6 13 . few TGTGCCAGCAGCTTCGGGGGAGTGGACGAGCAGTACTTC CASSFGGVDEQYF
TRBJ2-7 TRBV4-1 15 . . TGCGCCAGCAGCCCGACTACAGGGTCCTCTCGCGAGCAGTACTTC CASSPTTGSSREQYF
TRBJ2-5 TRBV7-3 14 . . TGTGCCAGCAGCTTAGGGGGCGCGGGGGAGACCCAGTACTTC CASSLGGAGETQYF
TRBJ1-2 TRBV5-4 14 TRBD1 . TGTGCCAGCAGCCCAGGACAGGGGCCTTATGGCTACACCTTC CASSPGQGPYGYTF
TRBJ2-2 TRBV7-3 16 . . TGTGCCAGCAGCTCCCGGGACGGAAAGAACACCGGGGAGCTGTTTTTT CASSSRDGKNTGELFF
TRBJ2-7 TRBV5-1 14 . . TGCGCCAGCAGGAGTTCGACAGGTACCTACGAGCAGTACTTC CASRSSTGTYEQYF
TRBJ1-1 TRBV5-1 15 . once TGCGCCAGCAGCTTGGAGTACCCCGCGGGTACTGAAGCTTTCTTT CASSLEYPAGTEAFF
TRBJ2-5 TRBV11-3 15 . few TGTGCCAGCAGCTTAGGTCCGGGAGACCAAGAGACCCAGTACTTC CASSLGPGDQETQYF
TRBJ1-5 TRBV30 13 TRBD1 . TGTGCCTGGAGTGGGGGACAGTGGGAGCCCCAGCATTTT CAWSGGQWEPQHF
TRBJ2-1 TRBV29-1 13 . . TGCAGCGTTGACATACAGGGACACAATGAGCAGTTCTTC CSVDIQGHNEQFF
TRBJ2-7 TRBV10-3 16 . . TGTGCCATCAGTGATCCCCCCAAAACAGGGTTATACGAGCAGTACTTC CAISDPPKTGLYEQYF